These T cell receptor beta chains were read from a single sample in a study of neurological immune-mediated disorders. Each CDR3 protein gets one entry after TCRdb re-called the 5' RACE reads with MiXCR. The data hold 20,000 to 25,000 distinct CDR3 sequences, with about 6.7% observed a single time. The sequenced sample was PBMCs. Receptors were obtained from a woman in her 40s in good health. Each CDR3 is given with its conserved first and last residue. Fields, in order: J gene, V gene, D gene, clone size, CDR3 length, CDR3 DNA, CDR3 protein. A D gene is named only where the DNA matches it firmly. Size is stated for part of the rows, as once, few or many counts, or as a class when the clone is expanded.

TRBJ1-1	TRBV29-1	-	many	14	TGCAGCGTTGAATCGGGGGCGGGGTACACTGAAGCTTTCTTT	CSVESGAGYTEAFF
TRBJ2-2	TRBV7-6	-	many	15	TGTGCCAGCAGCCGGGACTTGGCGAACACCGGGGAGCTGTTTTTT	CASSRDLANTGELFF
TRBJ2-3	TRBV29-1	TRBD1	-	15	TGCAGCGTTGAGTCTGGACAGGGTTTATCAGATACGCAGTATTTT	CSVESGQGLSDTQYF
TRBJ2-5	TRBV7-9	-	many	13	TGTGCCAGCAGCTTAGGTGTCCTAGAGACCCAGTACTTC	CASSLGVLETQYF
TRBJ2-1	TRBV6-2/TRBV6-3	TRBD1	many	16	TGTGCCAGCAGCCACACCCACAGGGGCTCCTACAATGAGCAGTTCTTC	CASSHTHRGSYNEQFF
TRBJ2-7	TRBV29-1	-	many	14	TGCAGCGTTGAACGGGACGGGACTGCCTACGAGCAGTACTTC	CSVERDGTAYEQYF
TRBJ1-4	TRBV5-1	TRBD1	many	14	TGCGCCAGCAGCTTTGGACAGGGGACTGAAAAACTGTTTTTT	CASSFGQGTEKLFF
TRBJ2-1	TRBV9	TRBD2	many	16	TGTGCCAGCAGCGTAGCGTGGGCTAGCGGGAGGAATGAGCAGTTCTTC	CASSVAWASGRNEQFF
TRBJ2-1	TRBV3-1	TRBD2	many	15	TGTGCCAGCAGCCAAAGACTGGCGGGAGTTAATGAGCAGTTCTTC	CASSQRLAGVNEQFF
TRBJ2-2	TRBV5-6	-	many	15	TGTGCCAGCAGCTTAGTGGGATGGTACACCGGGGAGCTGTTTTTT	CASSLVGWYTGELFF
TRBJ2-5	TRBV20-1	-	many	11	TGCAGTGCTTACAAGGTGGAGACCCAGTACTTC	CSAYKVETQYF
TRBJ2-1	TRBV7-2	TRBD2	many	16	TGTGCCAGCACCGGGGTTCGCGGGAGCTCCTACAATGAGCAGTTCTTC	CASTGVRGSSYNEQFF
TRBJ2-3	TRBV29-1	-	many	15	TGCAGCGGGAAAACCGGGACCGCAAGCACAGATACGCAGTATTTT	CSGKTGTASTDTQYF
TRBJ1-4	TRBV5-1	-	many	13	TGCGCCAGCAGCCGTGTGGTTGATGAAAAACTGTTTTTT	CASSRVVDEKLFF
TRBJ2-1	TRBV5-1	TRBD2	many	15	TGCGCCAGCAGCTTGGATCGGACTAGAAACAATGAGCAGTTCTTC	CASSLDRTRNNEQFF
TRBJ2-1	TRBV6-4	TRBD2	many	15	TGTGCCAGCAGTGGACTAGCGGGAGGGTACAATGAGCAGTTCTTC	CASSGLAGGYNEQFF
TRBJ1-1	TRBV10-3	-	many	15	TGTGCCATCAGTGAGTCTGGGGCTCTGAACACTGAAGCTTTCTTT	CAISESGALNTEAFF
TRBJ1-2	TRBV10-2	-	medium-sized	13	TGCGCCAGCAGTTCCCCAGGTACCTATGGCTACACCTTC	CASSSPGTYGYTF
TRBJ2-7	TRBV9	-	many	18	TGTGCCAGCAGCGTAGCTACGGGTGCCTCCCTGGCCTCCTACGAGCAGTACTTC	CASSVATGASLASYEQYF
TRBJ2-7	TRBV7-2	TRBD2	many	14	TGTGCCAGCAGCTTTAGCGGGAGGACCTACGAGCAGTACTTC	CASSFSGRTYEQYF
TRBJ2-3	TRBV29-1	-	many	11	TGCAGCGTTGAAACGGGAGATACGCAGTATTTT	CSVETGDTQYF
TRBJ2-7	TRBV15	-	many	15	TGTGCCACCAGCAGAGATCGCGGAGGGGTGCGAGAGCAGTACTTC	CATSRDRGGVREQYF
TRBJ2-1	TRBV7-9	TRBD2	-	15	TGTGCCAGCAGCGGGGCAGGGAGGGGCCTTGGCGAGCAGTTCTTC	CASSGAGRGLGEQFF
TRBJ2-3	TRBV5-1	-	medium-sized	18	TGCGCCAGCAGCTTGCCCGGGACTGGCCACCACACAACAGATACGCAGTATTTT	CASSLPGTGHHTTDTQYF
TRBJ1-1	TRBV9	-	many	13	TGTGCCAGCAGTGGGGCCTCGAACACTGAAGCTTTCTTT	CASSGASNTEAFF
TRBJ1-2	TRBV20-1	TRBD1	many	14	TGCAGTCCCCTAAAGACAGGGGCTAACTATGGCTACACCTTC	CSPLKTGANYGYTF
TRBJ2-2	TRBV7-2	-	-	15	TGTGCCAGCAGCTTAGCGACTACCTACACCGGGGAGCTGTTTTTT	CASSLATTYTGELFF
TRBJ1-6	TRBV27	TRBD1	many	14	TGTGCCAGCAGGAACAGGGGCGAGAATTCACCCCTCCACTTT	CASRNRGENSPLHF
TRBJ2-7	TRBV15	-	many	15	TGTGCCACCAGCAGAGTGGAAGCCCCTCGGTTCGAGCAGTACTTC	CATSRVEAPRFEQYF
TRBJ2-1	TRBV5-6	-	many	17	TGTGCCAGCAGCTTGGCCACGGCAGGGGACTGGGCCACTGAGCAGTTCTTC	CASSLATAGDWATEQFF
TRBJ1-6	TRBV20-1	-	many	14	TGCAGTGCTAGAGTTGGCCAGGGTGGATCACCCCTCCACTTT	CSARVGQGGSPLHF
TRBJ2-1	TRBV20-1	-	many	12	TGCAGTGCTCGCAGAAGCTACAATGAGCAGTTCTTC	CSARRSYNEQFF
TRBJ1-1	TRBV5-6	-	many	15	TGTGCCAGCAGCTGGGGGGGCAGGGGTAGCACTGAAGCTTTCTTT	CASSWGGRGSTEAFF
TRBJ1-4	TRBV6-5	-	many	18	TGTGCCAGCAGTTACAGAGGGTGGCCGAATGAGGCAAGGGAAAAACTGTTTTTT	CASSYRGWPNEAREKLFF
TRBJ2-1	TRBV5-1	-	many	14	TGCGCCAGCAGCGGACAAGGGACCTACAATGAGCAGTTCTTC	CASSGQGTYNEQFF
TRBJ2-7	TRBV7-2	-	many	13	TGTGCCAGCAGCTTAGGGTACGGCTACGAGCAGTACTTC	CASSLGYGYEQYF
TRBJ2-2	TRBV15	-	medium-sized	15	TGTGCCACCAGCGATTTGGCGGTCGGTGACGGGGAGCTGTTTTTT	CATSDLAVGDGELFF
TRBJ2-5	TRBV12-3/TRBV12-4	TRBD1	many	16	TGTGCCAGCAGTTCCCGCGGACAGGGAGGAAGAGAGACCCAGTACTTC	CASSSRGQGGRETQYF
TRBJ1-2	TRBV15	TRBD1	many	18	TGTGCCACCAGCAATTACCGGGACAGGGGTCGCGGTTACTATGGCTACACCTTC	CATSNYRDRGRGYYGYTF
TRBJ2-1	TRBV20-1	-	many	13	TGCAGTGCCGAAGCGGGCTCCTACAATGAGCAGTTCTTC	CSAEAGSYNEQFF
TRBJ2-1	TRBV6-5	TRBD2	many	16	TGTGCCAGCAGCCTGACTAGCGGGGGATCCTACAATGAGCAGTTCTTC	CASSLTSGGSYNEQFF
TRBJ2-1	TRBV20-1	-	many	14	TGCAGTGCTAGCACTAGCAGCTCCTACAATGAGCAGTTCTTC	CSASTSSSYNEQFF
TRBJ1-3	TRBV7-2	-	many	15	TGTGCCAGCAGCTTAGCGGGCAGCTCTGGAAACACCATATATTTT	CASSLAGSSGNTIYF
TRBJ2-5	TRBV7-2	-	many	13	TGTGCCAGCAGCCCCACATTTCAAGAGACCCAGTACTTC	CASSPTFQETQYF
TRBJ2-7	TRBV4-2	-	many	13	TGTGCCAGCAGCCAAGGACTCTCCTACGAGCAGTACTTC	CASSQGLSYEQYF
TRBJ1-1	TRBV28	-	many	11	TGTGCCAGCAGCCTAGGATACGAAGCTTTCTTT	CASSLGYEAFF
TRBJ2-3	TRBV11-2	TRBD2	medium-sized	15	TGTGCCAGCAGCTTAAGGGACTACCGCACAGATACGCAGTATTTT	CASSLRDYRTDTQYF
TRBJ2-1	TRBV29-1	TRBD2	many	11	TGCAGCGGAGCGGGACCCAATGAGCAGTTCTTC	CSGAGPNEQFF
TRBJ2-1	TRBV5-1	TRBD1	many	16	TGCGCCAGCAGCGGAAATCCGGGACAGGGGGGCAATGAGCAGTTCTTC	CASSGNPGQGGNEQFF
TRBJ2-1	TRBV5-1	-	many	18	TGCGCCAGCAGCCCCCTCAACCTAGGGACAAGCTCCTACAATGAGCAGTTCTTC	CASSPLNLGTSSYNEQFF
TRBJ2-5	TRBV5-1	TRBD1	medium-sized	16	TGCGCCAGCAGCTTGGTTGGGACAGGTCGCGGAGAGACCCAGTACTTC	CASSLVGTGRGETQYF
TRBJ2-2	TRBV11-2	TRBD2	many	17	TGTGCCAGCAGCTCCTACGCGCGGGAGGGCCGCGCCGGGGAGCTGTTTTTT	CASSSYAREGRAGELFF
TRBJ1-1	TRBV7-2	TRBD1	many	16	TGTGCCAGCAGTCCACCTTTCAGGGGGCGAGTAACTGAAGCTTTCTTT	CASSPPFRGRVTEAFF
TRBJ1-2	TRBV7-6	TRBD1	many	14	TGTGCCAGCAGCTACGGACAGGGAGGCTATGGCTACACCTTC	CASSYGQGGYGYTF
TRBJ2-7	TRBV5-1	-	many	15	TGCGCCAGCAGCTTGGAACGGGGGCCCTTCTACGAGCAGTACTTC	CASSLERGPFYEQYF
TRBJ2-4	TRBV5-6	TRBD2	many	13	TGTGCCAGCAGCACGGGGGGAGAAAACATTCAGTACTTC	CASSTGGENIQYF
TRBJ1-4	TRBV7-6	-	many	16	TGTGCCAGCAGCTTAATCGCCGGGAGCCTGAATGAAAAACTGTTTTTT	CASSLIAGSLNEKLFF
TRBJ2-7	TRBV3-1	-	many	11	TGTGCCAGCAGCCAAGACCGGGGACTGTGCTTC	CASSQDRGLCF
TRBJ2-5	TRBV15	-	many	16	TGTGCCACCAGCAGAGGTTTGCTGGAGGGCGGAGAGACCCAGTACTTC	CATSRGLLEGGETQYF